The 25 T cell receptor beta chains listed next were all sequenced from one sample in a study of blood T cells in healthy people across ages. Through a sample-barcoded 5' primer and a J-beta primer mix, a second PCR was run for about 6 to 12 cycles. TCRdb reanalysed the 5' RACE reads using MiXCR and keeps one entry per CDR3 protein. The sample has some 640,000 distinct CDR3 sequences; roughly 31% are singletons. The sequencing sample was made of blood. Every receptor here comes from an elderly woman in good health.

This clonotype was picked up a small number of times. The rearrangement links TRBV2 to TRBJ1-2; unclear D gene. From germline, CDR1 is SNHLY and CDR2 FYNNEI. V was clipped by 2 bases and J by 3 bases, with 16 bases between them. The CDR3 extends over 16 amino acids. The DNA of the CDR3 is TGTGCCAGCAGTGAAATTCTACCGGGAGCCCACTATGGCTACACCTTC. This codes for CASSEILPGAHYGYTF.

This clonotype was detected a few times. Here the CDR3 reads CAWSMVTEAFF. The CDR3 bases are TGTGCCTGGAGTATGGTCACTGAAGCTTTCTTT. This sequence joins TRBV30 and TRBJ1-1, with no clear D. The CDR3 runs 11 residues. Germline CDR1 GTSNPN, CDR2 SVGIG (reference sequence). V was shortened by 2 bases and J by 4 bases, with 5 bases between the two germline ends.

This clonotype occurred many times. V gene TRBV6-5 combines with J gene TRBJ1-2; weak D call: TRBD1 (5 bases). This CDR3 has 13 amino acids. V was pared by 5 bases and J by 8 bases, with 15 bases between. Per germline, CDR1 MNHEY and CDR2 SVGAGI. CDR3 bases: TGTGCCAGCAGTCGGACACCCTATGGGGGCTACACCTTC. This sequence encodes CASSRTPYGGYTF.

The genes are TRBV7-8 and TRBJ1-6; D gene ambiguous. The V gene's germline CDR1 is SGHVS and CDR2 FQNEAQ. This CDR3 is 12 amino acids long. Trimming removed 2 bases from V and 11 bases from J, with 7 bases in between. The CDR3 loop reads CASSLSGPPLHF. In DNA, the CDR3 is TGTGCCAGCAGCTTAAGCGGGCCACCCCTCCACTTT.

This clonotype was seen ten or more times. CDR3 residues: CASRKTGNDNEQFF. As DNA, the CDR3 is TGCGCCAGCAGAAAAACAGGGAACGATAATGAGCAGTTCTTC. This chain connects TRBV5-1 to TRBJ2-1; tentatively, D is TRBD1 (6 bases). Trimming pared 5 bases from V and 7 bases from J, leaving 16 bases between. Germline V gene lookup returns CDR1 SGHRS and CDR2 YFSETQ. The CDR3 runs to 14 residues.

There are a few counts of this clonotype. CDR3 residues: CASSFRVANTGELFF. The CDR3 region has the DNA TGTGCCAGCAGCTTCAGGGTGGCAAACACCGGGGAGCTGTTTTTT. The chain links TRBV9 to TRBJ2-2, with a possible D match to TRBD1 (5 bases). Trimming left V 4 bases short and J 2 bases short, with 12 bases between. CDR3 length: 15 amino acids. Germline assignment: CDR1 SGDLS and CDR2 YYNGEE. Full variable domain (missing parts from reference TRBV9 and TRBJ2-2): DSGVTQTPKHLITATGQRVTLRCSPRSGDLSVYWYQQSLDQGLQFLIQYYNGEERAKGNILERFSAQQFPDLHSELNLSSLELGDSALYFCASSFRVANTGELFFGEGSRLTVL.

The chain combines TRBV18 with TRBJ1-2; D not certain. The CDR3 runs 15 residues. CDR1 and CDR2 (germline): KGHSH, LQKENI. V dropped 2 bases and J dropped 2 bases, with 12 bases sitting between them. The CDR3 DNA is TGTGCCAGCTCACCAGAAAGGGTCTTCAACTATGGCTACACCTTC. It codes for CASSPERVFNYGYTF.

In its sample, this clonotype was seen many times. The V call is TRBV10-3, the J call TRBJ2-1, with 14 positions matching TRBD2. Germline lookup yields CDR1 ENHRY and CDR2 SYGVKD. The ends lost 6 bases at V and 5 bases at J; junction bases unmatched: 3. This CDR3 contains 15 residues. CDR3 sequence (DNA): TGTGCCATCAGGGGGACTAGCGGGGGCGACAATGAGCAGTTCTTC. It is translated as CAIRGTSGGDNEQFF.

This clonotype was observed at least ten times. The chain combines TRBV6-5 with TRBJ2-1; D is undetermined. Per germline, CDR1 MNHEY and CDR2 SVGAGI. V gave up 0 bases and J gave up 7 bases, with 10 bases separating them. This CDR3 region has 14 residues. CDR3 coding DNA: TGTGCCAGCAGTTACTCGGTTTTCGGGAATGAGCAGTTCTTC. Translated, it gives CASSYSVFGNEQFF.

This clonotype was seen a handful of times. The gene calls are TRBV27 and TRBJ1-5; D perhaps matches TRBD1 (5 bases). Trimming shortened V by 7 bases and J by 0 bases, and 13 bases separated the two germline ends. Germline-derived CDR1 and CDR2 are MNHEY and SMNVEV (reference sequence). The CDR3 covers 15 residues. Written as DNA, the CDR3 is TGTGCCAGCAAGAGGGGCAGGTATAGCAATCAGCCCCAGCATTTT. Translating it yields CASKRGRYSNQPQHF.

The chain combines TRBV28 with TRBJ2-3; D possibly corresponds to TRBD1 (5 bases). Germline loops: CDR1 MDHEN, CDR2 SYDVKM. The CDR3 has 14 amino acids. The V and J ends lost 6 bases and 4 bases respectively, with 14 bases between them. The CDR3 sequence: CASRGPLEADTQYF. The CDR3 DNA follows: TGTGCCAGCAGGGGGCCCTTAGAGGCAGATACGCAGTATTTT.

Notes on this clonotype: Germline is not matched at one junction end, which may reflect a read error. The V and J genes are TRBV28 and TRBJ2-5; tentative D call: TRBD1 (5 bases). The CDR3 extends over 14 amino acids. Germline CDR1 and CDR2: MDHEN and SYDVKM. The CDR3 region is CASRLFGQQETQYF. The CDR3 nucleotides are TGTGCCAGCAGGTTATTCGGACAACAAGAGACCCAGTACTTC.

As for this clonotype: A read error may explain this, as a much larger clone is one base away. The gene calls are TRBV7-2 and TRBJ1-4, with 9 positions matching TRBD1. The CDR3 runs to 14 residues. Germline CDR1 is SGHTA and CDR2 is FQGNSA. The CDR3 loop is CASSLQGAGGKRFF. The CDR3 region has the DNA TGTGCCAGCAGCCTACAGGGGGCAGGAGGAAAACGGTTTTTT.

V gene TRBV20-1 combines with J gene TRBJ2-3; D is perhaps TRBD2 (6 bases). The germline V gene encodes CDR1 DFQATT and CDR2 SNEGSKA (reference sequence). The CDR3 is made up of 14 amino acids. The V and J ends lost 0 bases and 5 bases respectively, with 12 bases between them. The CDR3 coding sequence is TGCAGTGCTAGAGACTGGGGGGTCGGAGATACGCAGTATTTT. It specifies CSARDWGVGDTQYF.

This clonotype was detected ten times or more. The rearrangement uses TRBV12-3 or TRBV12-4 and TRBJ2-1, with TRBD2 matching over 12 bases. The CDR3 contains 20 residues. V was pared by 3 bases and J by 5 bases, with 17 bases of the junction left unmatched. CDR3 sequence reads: CASSFRPGLAGILTNNEQFF. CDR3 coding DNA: TGTGCCAGCAGTTTCCGACCGGGACTAGCGGGCATACTAACTAACAATGAGCAGTTCTTC.

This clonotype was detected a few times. The chain's CDR3 is CASSPGTSGGVGQETQYF. CDR3 sequence (DNA): TGTGCCAGCAGCCCGGGGACTAGCGGGGGGGTGGGCCAAGAGACCCAGTACTTC. The chain joins TRBV11-2 to TRBJ2-5; 16 bases map to TRBD2. Germline V lookup: CDR1 SGHAT, CDR2 FQNNGV. V was pared by 5 bases and J by 1 base, with 7 bases of the junction left unmatched. This CDR3 has 18 amino acids. Complete variable domain (other parts from reference TRBV11-2 and TRBJ2-5): EAGVAQSPRYKIIEKRQSVAFWCNPISGHATLYWYQQILGQGPKLLIQFQNNGVVDDSQLPKDRFSAERLKGVDSTLKIQPAKLEDSAVYLCASSPGTSGGVGQETQYFGPGTRLLVL.

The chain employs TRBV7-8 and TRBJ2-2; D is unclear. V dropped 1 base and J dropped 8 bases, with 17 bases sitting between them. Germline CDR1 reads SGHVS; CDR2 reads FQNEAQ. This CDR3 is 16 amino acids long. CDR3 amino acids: CASSLVRPKIGGELFF. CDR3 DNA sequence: TGTGCCAGCAGCTTAGTCCGGCCAAAGATAGGGGGGGAGCTGTTTTTT.

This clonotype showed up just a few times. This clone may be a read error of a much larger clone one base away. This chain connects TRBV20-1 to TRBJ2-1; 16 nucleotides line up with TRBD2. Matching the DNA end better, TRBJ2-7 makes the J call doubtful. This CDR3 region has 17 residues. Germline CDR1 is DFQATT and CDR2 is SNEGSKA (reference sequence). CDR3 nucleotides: TGCAGTGCTAGAGACGGGACTAGCGGGGGGGCCAACAATGAGCAGTACTTC. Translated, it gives CSARDGTSGGANNEQYF.

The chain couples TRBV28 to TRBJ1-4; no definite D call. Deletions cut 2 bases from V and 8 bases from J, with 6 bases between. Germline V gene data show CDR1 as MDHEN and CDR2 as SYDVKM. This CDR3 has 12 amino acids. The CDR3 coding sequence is TGTGCCAGCAGTTTAAGGGTCGAAAAACTGTTTTTT. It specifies CASSLRVEKLFF.

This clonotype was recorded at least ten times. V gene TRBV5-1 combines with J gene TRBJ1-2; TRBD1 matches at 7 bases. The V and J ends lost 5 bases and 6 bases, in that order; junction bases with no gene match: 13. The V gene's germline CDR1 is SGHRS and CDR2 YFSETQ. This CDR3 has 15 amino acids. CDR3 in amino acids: CASRLTGAGPDGYTF. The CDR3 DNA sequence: TGCGCCAGCAGACTTACAGGGGCGGGACCTGATGGCTACACCTTC.

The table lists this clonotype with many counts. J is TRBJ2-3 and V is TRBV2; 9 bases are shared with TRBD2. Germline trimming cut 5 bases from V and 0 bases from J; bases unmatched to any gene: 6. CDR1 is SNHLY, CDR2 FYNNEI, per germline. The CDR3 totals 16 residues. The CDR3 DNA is TGTGCCAGCAGTTCAAGCGGGGGGCAGAGCACAGATACGCAGTATTTT. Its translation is CASSSSGGQSTDTQYF.

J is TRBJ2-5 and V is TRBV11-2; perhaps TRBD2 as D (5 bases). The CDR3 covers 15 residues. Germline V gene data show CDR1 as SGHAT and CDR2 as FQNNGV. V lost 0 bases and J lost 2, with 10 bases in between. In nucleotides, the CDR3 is TGTGCCAGCAGCTTAGACGGGGTAGTTCAAGAGACCCAGTACTTC. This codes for CASSLDGVVQETQYF.

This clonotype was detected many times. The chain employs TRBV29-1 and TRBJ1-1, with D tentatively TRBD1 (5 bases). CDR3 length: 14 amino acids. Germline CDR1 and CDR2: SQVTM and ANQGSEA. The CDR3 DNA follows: TGCATCACTACACCAGCTGGGGGGAACACTGAAGCTTTCTTT. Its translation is CITTPAGGNTEAFF.

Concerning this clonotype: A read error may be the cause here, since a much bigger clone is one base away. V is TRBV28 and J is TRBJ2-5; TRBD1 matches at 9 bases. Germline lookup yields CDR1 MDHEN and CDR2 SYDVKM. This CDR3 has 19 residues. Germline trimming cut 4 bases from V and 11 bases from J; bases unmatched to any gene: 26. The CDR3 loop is CASSSVSDRGGVGYNEQYF. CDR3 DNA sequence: TGTGCCAGCAGTTCCGTTTCGGACAGGGGAGGAGTGGGTTACAATGAGCAGTACTTC.

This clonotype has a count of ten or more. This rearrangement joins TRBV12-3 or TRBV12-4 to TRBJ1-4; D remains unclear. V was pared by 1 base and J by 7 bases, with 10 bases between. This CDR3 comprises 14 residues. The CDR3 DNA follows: TGTGCCAGCAGTTTAGTCGGGGTCGGTGAAAAACTGTTTTTT. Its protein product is CASSLVGVGEKLFF.